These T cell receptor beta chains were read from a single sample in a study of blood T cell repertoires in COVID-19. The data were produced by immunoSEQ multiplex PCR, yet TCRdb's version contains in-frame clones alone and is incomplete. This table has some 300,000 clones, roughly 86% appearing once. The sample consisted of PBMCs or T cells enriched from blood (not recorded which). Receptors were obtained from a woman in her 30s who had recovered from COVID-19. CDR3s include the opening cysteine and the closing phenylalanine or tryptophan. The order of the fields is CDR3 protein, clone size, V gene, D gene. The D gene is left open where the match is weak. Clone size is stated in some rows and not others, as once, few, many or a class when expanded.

CASSLGPLGTDTQYF	-	TRBV11-2	-
CASSRQGAGGYTF	once	TRBV7-2	TRBD1
CASSSGLAGEIDEQFF	-	TRBV11-1	TRBD2
CASSKWTGAGQPQHF	-	TRBV6-5	TRBD1
CASSLTSPGLAGSTDTQYF	-	TRBV27	TRBD2
CASSPQTGSALHF	few	TRBV3-1/TRBV3-2	-
CASSDSSGSSNEQFF	-	TRBV6-4	TRBD2
CASSPRTTVDSRLYEQYF	few	TRBV13	-
CATSRRTSGRDEQFF	-	TRBV15	TRBD2
CASSYSQGAYEQYF	-	TRBV6-5	TRBD1
CAWSDTSSYEQYF	-	TRBV30	-
CASSEGGRDNEQFF	-	TRBV10-1	TRBD2
CASSPSDLAAIFNEQFF	-	TRBV3-1/TRBV3-2	TRBD2
CASSPGQGTNYGYTF	-	TRBV2	TRBD1
CASREKHSLPSYEQYF	-	TRBV4-1	-
CAWSVGGGLGTEAFF	-	TRBV30	-
CASDNGGHYEQYF	-	TRBV2	-
CARSRAGGVSAGIFRETQYF	-	TRBV4-1	TRBD2
CASSHSSRDRWVEQFF	-	TRBV4-1	TRBD1
CASSQDIASEYQETQYF	-	TRBV3-1/TRBV3-2	-
CASSQVYRREEIDQPQHF	-	TRBV4-1	-
CASSSPGQGNQPQHF	-	TRBV6-5	TRBD1
CASSATRLAGNEQFF	few	TRBV5-1	TRBD2
CASNIRGLDYGYTF	once	TRBV19	-
CASSYPNTSRGSNQPQHF	-	TRBV6-2/TRBV6-3	-
CASSQTPGSTYEQYF	-	TRBV9	-
CASSPPTNYNEQFF	few	TRBV18	-
CASIGTYKAAFF	-	TRBV19	-
CSVGSRLAELAEQYF	-	TRBV29-1	TRBD2
CASRQGQGHAAFF	-	TRBV3-1/TRBV3-2	TRBD1
CASSPRTGYSNQPQHF	once	TRBV7-2	-